This is a list of T cell receptor beta chains from one sample in a study of Ad26.COV2.S vaccination and SARS-CoV-2 variants. Only in-frame clones appear in the TCRdb table, and some are missing; sequencing was by immunoSEQ multiplex PCR. The sample holds 150,000 to 200,000 clones, approximately 88% seen once. The sample here was peripheral blood, taken after recovery from COVID-19. All receptors derive from a human donor who had recovered from COVID-19. Each CDR3 is given with its conserved first and last residue. A D gene is named only where the DNA matches it firmly. A row's size may be missing; if present it is once, few, many or a size class.

NA	TRBV6-5	14	TRBJ1-5	once	TGTGCCAGCACCATCGGGGGGATGGTTCAGCCCCAGCATTTT	CASTIGGMVQPQHF
NA	TRBV5-5	13	TRBJ1-1	NA	TGTGCCAGCAGCTGGCAGGGAGTGACTGAAGCTTTCTTT	CASSWQGVTEAFF
TRBD2	TRBV10-2	14	TRBJ2-3	NA	TGCGCCACCTCGGGACTAGCGGGCACAGATACGCAGTATTTT	CATSGLAGTDTQYF
NA	TRBV9	13	TRBJ1-5	NA	TGTGCCAGCAGCGTAGACCAGGGTCAGCCCCAGCATTTT	CASSVDQGQPQHF
NA	TRBV24-1	14	TRBJ2-3	NA	TGTGCCACCAGTGATCCCTCTAGAACAGATACGCAGTATTTT	CATSDPSRTDTQYF
TRBD1	TRBV25-1	15	TRBJ2-7	NA	TGTGCCAGCAGTGAATTAATGGGGACAGGGGACGAGCAGTACTTC	CASSELMGTGDEQYF
TRBD1	TRBV5-1	12	TRBJ1-2	NA	TGCGCCAGCAGCCTGGACAGGGATGGCTACACCTTC	CASSLDRDGYTF
NA	TRBV5-1	14	TRBJ1-2	NA	TGCGCCAGCATGCGACCCGGGCCAGGTCATGGCTACACCTTC	CASMRPGPGHGYTF
NA	TRBV18	13	TRBJ2-3	NA	TGTGCCAGCTCAGTGGGGAGCACAGATACGCAGTATTTT	CASSVGSTDTQYF
NA	TRBV27	13	TRBJ2-3	NA	TGTGCCAGCAGACTAGGGGGCACAGATACGCAGTATTTT	CASRLGGTDTQYF
TRBD2	TRBV7-9	16	TRBJ2-2	NA	TGTGCCAGCAGCTCCGGGACTAGCGGTCGGGGCGGGGAGCTGTTTTTT	CASSSGTSGRGGELFF
NA	TRBV5-1	16	TRBJ2-3	NA	TGCGCCAGCAGCTTGAAACTCCTGAGAAGCACAGATACGCAGTATTTT	CASSLKLLRSTDTQYF
NA	TRBV5-6	14	TRBJ2-3	NA	TGTGCCAGCAGCTTGATGGTCCCCACAGATACGCAGTATTTT	CASSLMVPTDTQYF
NA	TRBV18	15	TRBJ1-1	NA	TGTGCCAGCTCACCCGTAAACAGCGTAAGGACTGAAGCTTTCTTT	CASSPVNSVRTEAFF
TRBD2	TRBV19	15	TRBJ2-7	NA	TGTGCCAGTAGTATAGGTCTGGGAGGGTCCTACGAGCAGTACTTC	CASSIGLGGSYEQYF
NA	TRBV2	17	TRBJ2-7	NA	TGTGCCAGCAGTGAAATGGTCACGGGTCAGGGGAGGTACGAGCAGTACTTC	CASSEMVTGQGRYEQYF
NA	TRBV23-1	16	TRBJ1-4	NA	TGCGCCAGCAGTCTTAGGGGGGATATGTCTAATGAAAAACTGTTTTTT	CASSLRGDMSNEKLFF
NA	TRBV5-6	15	TRBJ2-1	NA	TGTGCCAGCAGCGGGGAGACAGGGAGGTACAATGAGCAGTTCTTC	CASSGETGRYNEQFF
NA	TRBV28	14	TRBJ1-3	NA	TGTGCCAGCAGTTTAATTGGCACTCTAAACACCATATATTTT	CASSLIGTLNTIYF
NA	TRBV5-6	12	TRBJ1-2	NA	TGTGCCAGCAGCTTGGAAGCGTATGGCTACACCTTC	CASSLEAYGYTF
NA	TRBV5-6	15	TRBJ2-1	NA	TGTGCCAGCAGCTTGATCAGGGTAATATCGGGAGAGCAGTTCTTC	CASSLIRVISGEQFF
NA	TRBV5-6	15	TRBJ1-6	NA	TGTGCCAGCAGCTTGCACACAGGAAATAATTCACCCCTCCACTTT	CASSLHTGNNSPLHF
TRBD2	TRBV5-1	15	TRBJ2-1	NA	TGCGCCAGCAGCTTACTAGCGGGATATTACAATGAGCAGTTCTTC	CASSLLAGYYNEQFF
NA	TRBV2	12	TRBJ2-1	once	TGTGCCAGCAGTGAAGGGGGGAATGAGCAGTTCTTC	CASSEGGNEQFF
NA	TRBV2	15	TRBJ2-1	NA	TGTGCCAGCAGTGATACGGGAGCCTCCATCAATGAGCAGTTCTTC	CASSDTGASINEQFF
NA	TRBV19	14	TRBJ2-7	NA	TGTGCCAGTAGTATAAGCGGACAAAGCTACGGGCAGTACTTC	CASSISGQSYGQYF
TRBD2	TRBV19	16	TRBJ2-5	NA	TGTGCCAGTAGTATAGGGGGGACTAGCGGGATAGAGACCCAGTACTTC	CASSIGGTSGIETQYF
NA	TRBV7-9	12	TRBJ2-7	NA	TGTGCCAGCAGCTCCATCTCCTACGAGCAGTACTTC	CASSSISYEQYF
NA	TRBV5-1	14	TRBJ1-1	once	TGCGCCAGCAGCGTACAGGCCTTGAACACTGAAGCTTTCTTT	CASSVQALNTEAFF
TRBD1	TRBV18	16	TRBJ2-5	NA	TGTGCCAGCTCACCGGTGGGACAGGCCCAAAAAGAGACCCAGTACTTC	CASSPVGQAQKETQYF
NA	TRBV2	13	TRBJ1-6	NA	TGTGCCAGCAGTGCCCGGCAGGATTCACCCCTCCACTTT	CASSARQDSPLHF
TRBD2	TRBV9	17	TRBJ2-1	NA	TGTGCCAGCAGCGTAGAGGGAGGTAGCGGGGGGGACAATGAGCAGTTCTTC	CASSVEGGSGGDNEQFF
TRBD1	TRBV3-1/TRBV3-2	16	TRBJ2-5	NA	TGTGCCAGCAGCCTATCACGGACAGGCGTCCAAGAGACTCAGTACTTC	CASSLSRTGVQETQYF
TRBD1	TRBV6-6	17	TRBJ1-5	NA	TGTGCCAGCAGTCCCGGACAGGGAGGCGTAGGAATCCAGCCCCAGCATTTT	CASSPGQGGVGIQPQHF
TRBD1	TRBV18	16	TRBJ1-2	NA	TGTGCCAGCTCACCACGCCTCGTGGGACAGACGTATGGCTACACCTTC	CASSPRLVGQTYGYTF
NA	TRBV10-3	15	TRBJ1-4	NA	TGTGCCATAAGTGGAGGGACTCTAAGGGATGAAAAACTGTTTTTT	CAISGGTLRDEKLFF
NA	TRBV7-2	14	TRBJ1-2	NA	TGTGCCAGCAGCTTAAAGGCAGAGGCCTATGGCTACACCTTC	CASSLKAEAYGYTF
NA	TRBV3-1/TRBV3-2	13	TRBJ2-7	NA	TGTGCCAGCAGCTTTCGCGGGGTTAACGAGCAGTACTTC	CASSFRGVNEQYF
NA	TRBV10-1	14	TRBJ2-2	NA	TGCGCCAGCAGTGGGAAAGCGGCAGTGGGGGAGCTGTTTTTT	CASSGKAAVGELFF
NA	TRBV18	16	TRBJ1-3	NA	TGTGCCAGCTCACCACGGGACGCGAGCTCTGGAAACACCATATATTTT	CASSPRDASSGNTIYF
TRBD1	TRBV9	20	TRBJ1-2	NA	TGTGCCAGCAGCGTAGAGACCTGGCGACAGGGAGCCCGGAGGGACTATGGCTACACCTTC	CASSVETWRQGARRDYGYTF